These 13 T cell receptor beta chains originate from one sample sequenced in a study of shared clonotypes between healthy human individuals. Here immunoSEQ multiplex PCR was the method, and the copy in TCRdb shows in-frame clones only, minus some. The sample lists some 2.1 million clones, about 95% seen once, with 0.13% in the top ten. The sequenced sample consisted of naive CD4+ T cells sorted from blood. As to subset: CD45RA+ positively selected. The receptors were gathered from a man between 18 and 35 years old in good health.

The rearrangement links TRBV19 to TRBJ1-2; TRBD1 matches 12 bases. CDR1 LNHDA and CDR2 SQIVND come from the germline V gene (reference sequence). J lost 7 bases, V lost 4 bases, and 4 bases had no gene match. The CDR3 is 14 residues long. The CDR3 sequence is CASSRDRGRGGYTF. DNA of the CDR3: TGTGCCAGTAGTAGGGACAGGGGGCGAGGTGGCTACACCTTC.

The CDR3 protein is CASSGDPIGSGNTIYF. CDR3 DNA sequence: TGCGCCAGCAGCGGGGATCCCATCGGCTCTGGAAACACCATATATTTT. V and J are TRBV5-1 and TRBJ1-3; no reliable D call. The CDR3 length is 16 residues. Trimming pared 4 bases from V and 0 bases from J, leaving 14 bases between. Germline CDR1 and CDR2: SGHRS and YFSETQ.

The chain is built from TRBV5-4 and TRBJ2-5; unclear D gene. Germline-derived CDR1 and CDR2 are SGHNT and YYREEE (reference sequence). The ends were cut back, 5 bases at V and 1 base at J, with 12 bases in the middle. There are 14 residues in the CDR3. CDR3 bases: TGTGCCAGCAGGGATGAGAGCAGCCAAGAGACCCAGTACTTC. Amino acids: CASRDESSQETQYF.

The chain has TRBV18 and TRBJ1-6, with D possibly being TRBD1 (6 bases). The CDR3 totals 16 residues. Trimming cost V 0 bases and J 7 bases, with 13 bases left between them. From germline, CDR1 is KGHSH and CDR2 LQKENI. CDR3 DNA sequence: TGTGCCAGCTCACCACCGAAGGACAGAACAAATTCACCCCTCCACTTT. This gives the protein CASSPPKDRTNSPLHF.

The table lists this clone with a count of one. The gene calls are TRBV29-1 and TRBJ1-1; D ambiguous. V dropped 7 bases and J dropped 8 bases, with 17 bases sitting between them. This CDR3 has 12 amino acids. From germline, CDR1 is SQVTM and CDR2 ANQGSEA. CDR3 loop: CSAAGDVGEAFF. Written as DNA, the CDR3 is TGCAGCGCGGCTGGGGATGTAGGCGAAGCTTTCTTT.

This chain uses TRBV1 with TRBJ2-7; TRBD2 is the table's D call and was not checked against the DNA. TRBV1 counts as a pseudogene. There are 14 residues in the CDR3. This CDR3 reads CTSSQAGLAYEQYF. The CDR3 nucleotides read TGCACCAGCAGCCAAGCAGGACTAGCCTACGAGCAGTACTTC.

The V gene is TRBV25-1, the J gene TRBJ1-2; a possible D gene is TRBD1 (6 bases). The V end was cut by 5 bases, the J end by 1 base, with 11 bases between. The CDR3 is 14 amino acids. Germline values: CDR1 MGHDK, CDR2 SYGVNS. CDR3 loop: CASSLTGVNYGYTF. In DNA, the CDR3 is TGTGCCAGCAGTCTGACAGGTGTTAACTATGGCTACACCTTC.

The CDR3 DNA reads TGTGCCAGCAGTTCGAGGGGGCCGCATAATTCACCCCTCCACTTT. Translated: CASSSRGPHNSPLHF. V usage is TRBV6-1 and J usage is TRBJ1-6; TRBD1 agrees at 7 bases. Germline V gives CDR1 MNHNS, CDR2 SASEGT. The CDR3 runs 15 residues. Unmatched junction bases numbered 6, after V lost 5 bases and J lost 5 bases.

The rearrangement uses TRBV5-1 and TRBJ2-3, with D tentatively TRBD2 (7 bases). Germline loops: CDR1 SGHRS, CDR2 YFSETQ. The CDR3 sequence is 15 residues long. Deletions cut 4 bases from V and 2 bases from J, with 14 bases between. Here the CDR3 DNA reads TGCGCCAGCAGCGCGCGGGGGCCCAACACAGATACGCAGTATTTT. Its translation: CASSARGPNTDTQYF.

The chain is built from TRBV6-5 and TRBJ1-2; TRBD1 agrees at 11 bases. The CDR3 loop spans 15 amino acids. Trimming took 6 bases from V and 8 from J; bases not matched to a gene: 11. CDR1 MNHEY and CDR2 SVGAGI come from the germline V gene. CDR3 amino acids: CASRQPGTGGNGYTF. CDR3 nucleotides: TGTGCCAGCAGACAACCCGGGACAGGGGGGAACGGCTACACCTTC.

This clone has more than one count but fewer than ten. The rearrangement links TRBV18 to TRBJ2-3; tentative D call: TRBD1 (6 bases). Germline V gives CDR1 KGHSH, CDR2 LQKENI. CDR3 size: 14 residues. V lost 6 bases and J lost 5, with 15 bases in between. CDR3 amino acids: CASSPGQSGDTQYF. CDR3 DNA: TGTGCCAGCTCCCCAGGACAGAGTGGAGATACGCAGTATTTT. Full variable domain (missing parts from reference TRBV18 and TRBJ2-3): NAGVMQNPRHLVRRRGQEARLRCSPMKGHSHVYWYRQLPEEGLKFMVYLQKENIIDESGMPKERFSAEFPKEGPSILRIQQVVRGDSAAYFCASSPGQSGDTQYFGPGTRLTVL.

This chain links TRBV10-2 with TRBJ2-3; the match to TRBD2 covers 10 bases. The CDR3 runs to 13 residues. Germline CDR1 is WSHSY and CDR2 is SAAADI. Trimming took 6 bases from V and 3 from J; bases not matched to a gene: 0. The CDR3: CASRTSGTDTQYF. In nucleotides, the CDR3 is TGCGCCAGCAGGACTAGCGGGACAGATACGCAGTATTTT.

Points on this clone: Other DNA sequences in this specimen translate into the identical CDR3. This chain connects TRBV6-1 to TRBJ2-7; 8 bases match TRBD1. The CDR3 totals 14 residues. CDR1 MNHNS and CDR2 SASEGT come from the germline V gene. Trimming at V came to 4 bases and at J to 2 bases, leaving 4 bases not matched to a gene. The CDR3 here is CASSGDRGPYEQYF. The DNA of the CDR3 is TGTGCCAGCAGTGGAGACAGGGGCCCCTACGAGCAGTACTTC.